These 11 T cell receptor beta chains were sequenced from one sample in a study of cytomegalovirus exposure and HLA in healthy donors. Both 60 Vbeta primers and 13 Jbeta primers went into the PCR. Repertoires were generated with immunoSEQ multiplex PCR, while TCRdb's copy carries only in-frame clones and drops some. The table shows 150,000 to 200,000 clones, with around 73% occurring only once. The sample consisted of PBMCs. The receptor set was obtained from a male donor in good health and CMV-seronegative.

This chain links TRBV5-1 with TRBJ2-7; D might be TRBD1 (6 bases). Trimming removed 4 bases at V and 2 bases at J, with 10 bases between. This CDR3 has 13 amino acids. Germline loops: CDR1 SGHRS, CDR2 YFSETQ. CDR3 residues: CASSDQGPYEQYF. The CDR3 nucleotides are TGCGCCAGCAGCGACCAGGGGCCCTACGAGCAGTACTTC.

This chain joins TRBV6-5 and TRBJ2-7; 10 nucleotides agree with TRBD2. Germline V CDR1 and CDR2: MNHEY, SVGAGI. V was pared by 2 bases and J by 3 bases, with 1 base of the junction left unmatched. This CDR3 has 14 residues. The CDR3 nucleotides are TGTGCCAGCAGTTACGGGACTAGCGACTACGAGCAGTACTTC. It yields the protein CASSYGTSDYEQYF.

The chain links TRBV6-5 to TRBJ2-5; D not certain. V lost 2 bases and J lost 0, with 7 bases in between. This CDR3 comprises 14 residues. Germline CDR1 and CDR2: MNHEY and SVGAGI. The DNA of the CDR3 is TGTGCCAGCAGTTACCTGGCATACCAAGAGACCCAGTACTTC. Its translation is CASSYLAYQETQYF.

On this clone itself: The sample contains more than one DNA sequence encoding this CDR3. The J gene is TRBJ2-2, the V gene TRBV30; possibly TRBD2 for D (5 bases). The CDR3 totals 12 residues. The germline V and J ends were trimmed by 2 bases and 10 bases, with 11 bases remaining between them. Germline-derived CDR1 and CDR2 are GTSNPN and SVGIG (reference sequence). The CDR3 bases are TGTGCCTGGAGTCGAGGGCAGGTGGAGCTGTTTTTT. Its protein product is CAWSRGQVELFF.

This clone was picked up one time. The genes are TRBV7-2 and TRBJ1-1, with TRBD1 as a possible D gene (6 bases). Germline V lookup: CDR1 SGHTA, CDR2 FQGNSA. This CDR3 region has 13 residues. V was trimmed by 1 base and J by 9 bases, leaving 12 bases between them. The CDR3 nucleotides read TGTGCCAGCAGCTTAGACAGGGAGTTACAAGCTTTCTTT. Its translation is CASSLDRELQAFF.

The chain combines TRBV4-2 with TRBJ2-2; tentatively, D is TRBD2 (5 bases). Trimming cost V 1 base and J 3 bases, with 12 bases left between them. The CDR3 extends over 16 amino acids. Germline V gene data show CDR1 as LGHNA and CDR2 as YNFKEQ. The CDR3 nucleotides read TGTGCCAGCAGCCAAGGGTCGAACGGGGACACCGGGGAGCTGTTTTTT. Translation gives CASSQGSNGDTGELFF.

The CDR3 spells CASSYLAESSYEQYF. The CDR3 nucleotides are TGTGCCAGCAGTTATCTAGCGGAGTCCTCCTACGAGCAGTACTTC. This sequence joins TRBV6-5 and TRBJ2-7; TRBD2 matches at 7 bases. The CDR3 has 15 residues. Germline assignment: CDR1 MNHEY and CDR2 SVGAGI. V lost 3 bases and J lost 0; bases outside the gene matches: 5.

The V gene is TRBV21-1, the J gene TRBJ1-1; the table's TRBD1 call for D was not verified on the DNA. TRBV21-1 is assigned pseudogene status. There are 16 residues in the CDR3. This chain's CDR3 is CASSKRPGQANTEAFF. The CDR3 DNA reads TGTGCCAGCAGCAAAAGGCCGGGACAGGCGAACACTGAAGCTTTCTTT.

J is TRBJ1-1 and V is TRBV20-1; D is unresolved. Germline CDR1 and CDR2: DFQATT and SNEGSKA (reference sequence). The CDR3 extends over 11 amino acids. V was trimmed by 6 bases and J by 7 bases, leaving 12 bases between them. The CDR3 loop is CSALQLNEAFF. The CDR3 DNA is TGCAGTGCGCTACAGCTGAATGAAGCTTTCTTT.

The V and J genes are TRBV30 and TRBJ2-5, with a possible D match to TRBD2 (5 bases). This CDR3 has 11 residues. Between the trimmed V and J ends, which lost 4 bases and 5 bases, there was a span of 8 bases. The germline CDR1 and CDR2 sequences are GTSNPN and SVGIG (reference sequence). The CDR3 sequence is CAWTGGETQYF. The CDR3 DNA reads TGTGCCTGGACGGGCGGGGAGACCCAGTACTTC. The whole variable domain, filled in from reference TRBV30 and TRBJ2-5, reads SQTIHQWPATLVQPVGSPLSLECTVEGTSNPNLYWYRQAAGRGLQLLFYSVGIGQISSEVPQNLSASRPQDRQFILSSKKLLLSDSGFYLCAWTGGETQYFGPGTRLLVL.

This sequence joins TRBV4-2 and TRBJ1-4; 9 nucleotides agree with TRBD1. Germline loops: CDR1 LGHNA, CDR2 YNFKEQ. The CDR3 is made up of 17 amino acids. The junction had 9 bases not matched to a gene; V was cut back by 0 bases and J by 7 bases. The CDR3 sequence is CASSQEQTGGGSEKLFF. The DNA of the CDR3 is TGTGCCAGCAGCCAAGAACAAACAGGGGGCGGGAGTGAAAAACTGTTTTTT.